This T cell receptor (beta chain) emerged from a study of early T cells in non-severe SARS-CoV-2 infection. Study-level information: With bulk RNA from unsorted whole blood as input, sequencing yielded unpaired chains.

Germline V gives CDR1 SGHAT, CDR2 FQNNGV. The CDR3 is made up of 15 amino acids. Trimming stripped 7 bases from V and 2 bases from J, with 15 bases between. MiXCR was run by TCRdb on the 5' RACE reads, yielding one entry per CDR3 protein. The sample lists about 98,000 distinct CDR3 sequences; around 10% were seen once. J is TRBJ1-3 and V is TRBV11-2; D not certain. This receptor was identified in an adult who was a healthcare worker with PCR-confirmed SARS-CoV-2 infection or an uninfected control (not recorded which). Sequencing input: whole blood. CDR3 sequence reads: CASTSYGVPGNTIYF. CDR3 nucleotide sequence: TGTGCCAGCACCAGTTACGGGGTCCCTGGAAACACCATATATTTT. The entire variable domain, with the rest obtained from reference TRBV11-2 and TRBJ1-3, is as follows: EAGVAQSPRYKIIEKRQSVAFWCNPISGHATLYWYQQILGQGPKLLIQFQNNGVVDDSQLPKDRFSAERLKGVDSTLKIQPAKLEDSAVYLCASTSYGVPGNTIYFGEGSWLTVV.